The TCR beta chain under discussion was sequenced for a study of T cell changes during pregnancy in multiple sclerosis. Germline lookup yields CDR1 GTSNPN and CDR2 SVGIG (reference sequence). The CDR3 is made up of 12 amino acids. The ends were cut back, 5 bases at V and 3 bases at J, with 10 bases in the middle. Some clones are missing from TCRdb's copy, which holds only in-frame ones; the method was immunoSEQ multiplex PCR. Of more than 80,000 clones in the sample, about 95% were seen once. V usage is TRBV30 and J usage is TRBJ2-5; D perhaps matches TRBD2 (5 bases). The receptor was isolated from a female donor with multiple sclerosis, enrolled in a pregnancy study. Here the sequenced sample was peripheral blood, taken in the second trimester of pregnancy. CDR3 sequence reads: CAWGPTKETQYF. CDR3 in DNA: TGTGCCTGGGGACCGACTAAAGAGACCCAGTACTTC.